This entry describes one T cell receptor (beta chain). This CDR3 contains 13 residues. The germline V gene has CDR1 SGHTA and CDR2 FQGNSA. With 5 bases removed from V and 4 bases from J, the gap between germline ends came to 10 bases. This specimen belongs to a study of blood T cell repertoires in COVID-19. Profiled with immunoSEQ multiplex PCR; TCRdb holds only in-frame clones, not every one. The table lists 180,000 or so clones, 86% of them singletons. Sequencing was carried out using peripheral blood. This sequence originates from a man younger than 30 with acute or convalescent COVID-19. The chain joins TRBV7-2 to TRBJ2-3; D is unresolved. CDR3 sequence (DNA): TGTGCCAGCAGCCGACTTTCGGCAGATACGCAGTATTTT. Protein sequence: CASSRLSADTQYF.